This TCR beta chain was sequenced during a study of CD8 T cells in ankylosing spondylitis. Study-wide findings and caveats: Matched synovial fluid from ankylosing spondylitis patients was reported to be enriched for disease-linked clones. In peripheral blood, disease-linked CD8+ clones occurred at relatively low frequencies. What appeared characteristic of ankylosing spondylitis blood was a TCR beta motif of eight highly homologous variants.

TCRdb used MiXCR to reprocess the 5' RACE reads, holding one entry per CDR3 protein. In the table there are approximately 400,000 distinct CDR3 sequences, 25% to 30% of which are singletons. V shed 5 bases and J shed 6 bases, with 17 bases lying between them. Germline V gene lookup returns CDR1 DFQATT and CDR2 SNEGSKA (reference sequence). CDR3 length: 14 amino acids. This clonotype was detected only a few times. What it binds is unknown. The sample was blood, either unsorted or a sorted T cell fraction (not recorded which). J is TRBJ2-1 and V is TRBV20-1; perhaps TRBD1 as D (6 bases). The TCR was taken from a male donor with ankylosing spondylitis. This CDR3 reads CSARKQGYGNEQFF. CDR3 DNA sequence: TGCAGTGCTCGAAAACAGGGTTACGGCAATGAGCAGTTCTTC.